This T cell receptor (beta chain) was observed in a study of early T cells in non-severe SARS-CoV-2 infection. Study information: Sequenced material consisted of bulk RNA (from unsorted whole blood), and chains were unpaired.

As part of library construction, unique molecular identifiers were attached to individual cDNA molecules. A single record per CDR3 protein comes from TCRdb applying MiXCR to the 5' RACE reads. The sample lists some 56,000 distinct CDR3 sequences, about 14% occurring once. General study results and limits: Matching against VDJdb likely underestimated virus-specific expansions, favoring anti-spike CD8.

With regard to this clonotype: Its antigen is as yet unknown.

This clonotype was obtained from an adult who was a healthcare worker with PCR-confirmed SARS-CoV-2 infection or an uninfected control (not recorded which). Sequences were derived from whole blood, sampled at baseline.

DNA for the CDR3: TGTGCCCGCCCGCGACAGGAGGAGGCTGAGCAGTTCTTC. This sequence encodes CARPRQEEAEQFF. The rearrangement links TRBV27 to TRBJ2-1, with D perhaps matching TRBD1 (6 bases). The CDR3 consists of 13 residues. The germline CDR1 and CDR2 sequences are MNHEY and SMNVEV (reference sequence). Trimming cost V 11 bases and J 9 bases, with 20 bases left between them.